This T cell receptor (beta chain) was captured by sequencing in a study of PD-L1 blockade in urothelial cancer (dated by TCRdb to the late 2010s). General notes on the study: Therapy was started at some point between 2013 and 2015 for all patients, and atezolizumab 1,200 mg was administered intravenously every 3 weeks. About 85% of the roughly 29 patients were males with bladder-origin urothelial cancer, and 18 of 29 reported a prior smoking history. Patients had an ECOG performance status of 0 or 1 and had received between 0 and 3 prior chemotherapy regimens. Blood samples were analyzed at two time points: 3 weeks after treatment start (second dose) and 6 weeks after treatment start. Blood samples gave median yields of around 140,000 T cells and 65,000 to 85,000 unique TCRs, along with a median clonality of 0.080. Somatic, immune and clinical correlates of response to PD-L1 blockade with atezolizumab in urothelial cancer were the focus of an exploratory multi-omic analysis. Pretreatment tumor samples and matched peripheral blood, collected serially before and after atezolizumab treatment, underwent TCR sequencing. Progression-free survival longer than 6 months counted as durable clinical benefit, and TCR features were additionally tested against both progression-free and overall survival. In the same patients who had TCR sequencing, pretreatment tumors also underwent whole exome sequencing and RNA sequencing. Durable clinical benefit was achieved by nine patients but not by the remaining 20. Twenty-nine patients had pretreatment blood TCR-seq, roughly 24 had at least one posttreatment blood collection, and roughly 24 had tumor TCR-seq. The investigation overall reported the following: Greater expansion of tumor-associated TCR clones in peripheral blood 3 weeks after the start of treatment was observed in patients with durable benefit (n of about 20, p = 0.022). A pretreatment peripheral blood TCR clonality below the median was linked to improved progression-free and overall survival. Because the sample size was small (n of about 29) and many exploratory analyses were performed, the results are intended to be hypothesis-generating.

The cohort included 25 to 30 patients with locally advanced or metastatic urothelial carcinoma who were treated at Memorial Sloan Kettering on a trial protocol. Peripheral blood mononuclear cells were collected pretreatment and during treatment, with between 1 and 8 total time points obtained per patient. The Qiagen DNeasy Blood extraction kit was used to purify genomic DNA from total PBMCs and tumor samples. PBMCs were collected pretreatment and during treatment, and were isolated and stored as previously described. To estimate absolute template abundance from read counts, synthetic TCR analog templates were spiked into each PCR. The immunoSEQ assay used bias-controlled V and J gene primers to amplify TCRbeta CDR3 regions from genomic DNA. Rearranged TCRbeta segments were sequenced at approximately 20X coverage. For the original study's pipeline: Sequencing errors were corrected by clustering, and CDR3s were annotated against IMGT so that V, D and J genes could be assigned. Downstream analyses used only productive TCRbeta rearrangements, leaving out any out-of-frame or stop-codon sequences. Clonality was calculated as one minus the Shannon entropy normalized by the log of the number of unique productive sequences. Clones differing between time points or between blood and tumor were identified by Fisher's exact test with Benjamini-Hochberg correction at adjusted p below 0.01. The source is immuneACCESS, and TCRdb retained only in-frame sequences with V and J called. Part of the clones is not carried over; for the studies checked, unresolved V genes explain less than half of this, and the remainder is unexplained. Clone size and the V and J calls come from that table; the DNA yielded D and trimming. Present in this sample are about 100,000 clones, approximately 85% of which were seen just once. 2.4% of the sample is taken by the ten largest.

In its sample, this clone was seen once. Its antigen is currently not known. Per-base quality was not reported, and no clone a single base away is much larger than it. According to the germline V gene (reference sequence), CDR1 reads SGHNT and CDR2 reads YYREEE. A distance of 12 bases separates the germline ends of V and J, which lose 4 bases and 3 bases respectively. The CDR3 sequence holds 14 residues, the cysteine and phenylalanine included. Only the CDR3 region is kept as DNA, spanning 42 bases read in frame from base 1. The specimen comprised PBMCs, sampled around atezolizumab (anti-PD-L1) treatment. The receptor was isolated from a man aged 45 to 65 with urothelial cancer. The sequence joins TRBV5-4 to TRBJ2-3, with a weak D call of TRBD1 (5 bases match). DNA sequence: TGTGCCAGCAGCCCCCCAGGGCGAACAGATACGCAGTATTTT. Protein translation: CASSPPGRTDTQYF.